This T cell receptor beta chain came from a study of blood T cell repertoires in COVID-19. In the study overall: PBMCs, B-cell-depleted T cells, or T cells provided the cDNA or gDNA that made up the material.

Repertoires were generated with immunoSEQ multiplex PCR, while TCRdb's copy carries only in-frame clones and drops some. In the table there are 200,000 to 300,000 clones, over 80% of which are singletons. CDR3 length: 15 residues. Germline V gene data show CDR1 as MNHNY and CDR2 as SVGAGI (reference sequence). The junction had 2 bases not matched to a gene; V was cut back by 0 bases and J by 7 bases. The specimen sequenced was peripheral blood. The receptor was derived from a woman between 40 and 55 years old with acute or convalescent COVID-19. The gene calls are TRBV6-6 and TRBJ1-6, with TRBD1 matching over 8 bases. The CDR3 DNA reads TGTGCCAGCAGTTACTCGGACAGGGAAAATTCACCCCTCCACTTT. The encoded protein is CASSYSDRENSPLHF.